A selection of T cell receptor beta chains follows, all from one sample in a study of STAT5B mutations in CD4+ large granular lymphocyte leukemia. Generated by immunoSEQ multiplex PCR, the TCRdb table keeps only in-frame clones and is missing some. The data hold fewer than 25,000 clones, with about 88% observed a single time. The sequenced sample was CD4+ T cells from blood buffy coats. These receptors were collected from a human donor in good health. Each CDR3 is given with its conserved first and last residue. The D gene is left open where the match is weak. Clone size is stated in some rows and not others, as once, few, many or a class when expanded.

D gene: -; clone size: -; J gene: TRBJ1-5; V gene: TRBV10-2; CDR3 protein: CASSDLGGVPNQPQHF; CDR3 DNA: TGCGCCAGCAGTGACCTGGGGGGAGTTCCCAATCAGCCCCAGCATTTT
D gene: TRBD2; clone size: -; J gene: TRBJ2-3; V gene: TRBV18; CDR3 protein: CASSSGTSGISTDTQYF; CDR3 DNA: TGTGCCAGCTCATCCGGGACTAGCGGGATTAGCACAGATACGCAGTATTTT
D gene: TRBD2; clone size: -; J gene: TRBJ2-5; V gene: TRBV2; CDR3 protein: CASSNGLAGETQYF; CDR3 DNA: TGTGCCAGCAGCAACGGACTAGCGGGCGAGACCCAGTACTTC
D gene: TRBD2; clone size: -; J gene: TRBJ2-7; V gene: TRBV18; CDR3 protein: CATSHRGTSDEQYF; CDR3 DNA: TGTGCCACCTCACACCGCGGGACTAGCGACGAGCAGTACTTC
D gene: -; clone size: -; J gene: TRBJ1-4; V gene: TRBV6-5; CDR3 protein: CASRPDREGKLFF; CDR3 DNA: TGTGCCAGCAGGCCTGACCGGGAGGGAAAACTGTTTTTT
D gene: -; clone size: -; J gene: TRBJ1-2; V gene: TRBV29-1; CDR3 protein: CSVEDKSFDGYTF; CDR3 DNA: TGCAGCGTTGAAGATAAGAGCTTTGATGGCTACACCTTC
D gene: -; clone size: -; J gene: TRBJ1-5; V gene: TRBV27; CDR3 protein: CASSAKENQPQHF; CDR3 DNA: TGTGCCAGCAGTGCAAAGGAAAATCAGCCCCAGCATTTT
D gene: TRBD1; clone size: -; J gene: TRBJ2-2; V gene: TRBV2; CDR3 protein: CASASSQGAGGELFF; CDR3 DNA: TGTGCCAGCGCTTCAAGCCAGGGGGCTGGTGGGGAGCTGTTTTTT
D gene: TRBD2; clone size: -; J gene: TRBJ2-1; V gene: TRBV9; CDR3 protein: CASSPQRGNSGRIPYNEQFF; CDR3 DNA: TGTGCCAGCAGCCCGCAACGGGGGAATAGCGGGAGAATACCCTACAATGAGCAGTTCTTC
D gene: -; clone size: -; J gene: TRBJ2-3; V gene: TRBV5-4; CDR3 protein: CASSLESPDTQYF; CDR3 DNA: TGTGCCAGCAGCTTGGAGAGTCCAGATACGCAGTATTTT
D gene: -; clone size: once; J gene: TRBJ1-3; V gene: TRBV4-2; CDR3 protein: CASSVNWGPGNTIYF; CDR3 DNA: TGTGCCAGCAGCGTCAATTGGGGTCCAGGAAACACCATATATTTT
D gene: TRBD1; clone size: -; J gene: TRBJ1-1; V gene: TRBV15; CDR3 protein: CATSRSDREGAFF; CDR3 DNA: TGTGCCACCAGCCGATCGGACAGGGAAGGAGCTTTCTTT
D gene: -; clone size: few; J gene: TRBJ1-3; V gene: TRBV4-1; CDR3 protein: CASSPGQQSGNTIYF; CDR3 DNA: TGCGCCAGCAGCCCAGGCCAACAGTCTGGAAACACCATATATTTT
D gene: -; clone size: few; J gene: TRBJ1-5; V gene: TRBV6-1; CDR3 protein: CATGFQSNQPQHF; CDR3 DNA: TGTGCCACAGGGTTCCAGAGCAATCAGCCCCAGCATTTT
D gene: -; clone size: -; J gene: TRBJ2-5; V gene: TRBV7-9; CDR3 protein: CASSRGRQIQETQYF; CDR3 DNA: TGTGCCAGCAGCCGGGGACGCCAGATTCAAGAGACCCAGTACTTC
D gene: -; clone size: -; J gene: TRBJ1-2; V gene: TRBV5-8; CDR3 protein: CASTRWGDPYGYTF; CDR3 DNA: TGTGCCAGCACCAGATGGGGGGACCCCTATGGCTACACCTTC
D gene: -; clone size: -; J gene: TRBJ1-3; V gene: TRBV7-9; CDR3 protein: CASSSRGQSSGNTIYF; CDR3 DNA: TGTGCCAGCAGCTCAAGAGGACAGAGCTCTGGAAACACCATATATTTT
D gene: -; clone size: -; J gene: TRBJ2-3; V gene: TRBV7-9; CDR3 protein: CASRREGKPDTQYF; CDR3 DNA: TGTGCCAGCAGAAGAGAGGGGAAGCCAGATACGCAGTATTTT
D gene: -; clone size: -; J gene: TRBJ1-1; V gene: TRBV2; CDR3 protein: CASSPGPRATEAFF; CDR3 DNA: TGTGCCAGCAGTCCGGGACCCCGGGCCACTGAAGCTTTCTTT
D gene: -; clone size: -; J gene: TRBJ1-1; V gene: TRBV5-4; CDR3 protein: CASSSRSAGVTEAFF; CDR3 DNA: TGTGCCAGCAGCTCGAGATCGGCAGGAGTCACTGAAGCTTTCTTT
D gene: -; clone size: -; J gene: TRBJ1-1; V gene: TRBV27; CDR3 protein: CASRIGQVNTEAFF; CDR3 DNA: TGTGCCAGCAGGATAGGGCAAGTGAACACTGAAGCTTTCTTT
D gene: -; clone size: -; J gene: TRBJ1-2; V gene: TRBV12-5; CDR3 protein: CASGLPGRGYTF; CDR3 DNA: TGTGCTAGTGGTTTGCCAGGGCGCGGCTACACCTTC
D gene: -; clone size: few; J gene: TRBJ2-1; V gene: TRBV11-2; CDR3 protein: CASSLDRGITYNEQFF; CDR3 DNA: TGTGCCAGCAGCTTAGATCGGGGCATCACCTACAATGAGCAGTTCTTC
D gene: TRBD1; clone size: -; J gene: TRBJ2-7; V gene: TRBV6-5; CDR3 protein: CASSSTGGEQYF; CDR3 DNA: TGTGCCAGCAGTTCCACAGGGGGCGAGCAGTACTTC
D gene: -; clone size: -; J gene: TRBJ2-6; V gene: TRBV10-3; CDR3 protein: CAISEEAGNSGANVLTF; CDR3 DNA: TGTGCCATCAGTGAGGAGGCAGGGAACTCTGGGGCCAACGTCCTGACTTTC
D gene: -; clone size: -; J gene: TRBJ1-2; V gene: TRBV6-1; CDR3 protein: CASRKDSFNYGYTF; CDR3 DNA: TGTGCCAGCAGGAAGGACAGCTTTAACTATGGCTACACCTTC
D gene: -; clone size: -; J gene: TRBJ2-5; V gene: TRBV27; CDR3 protein: CASSFRQTQETQYF; CDR3 DNA: TGTGCCAGCAGTTTCCGACAAACCCAAGAGACCCAGTACTTC
D gene: -; clone size: -; J gene: TRBJ1-1; V gene: TRBV30; CDR3 protein: CAWSRGVAEAFF; CDR3 DNA: TGTGCCTGGAGTCGGGGGGTCGCTGAAGCTTTCTTT
D gene: TRBD1; clone size: -; J gene: TRBJ1-4; V gene: TRBV7-7; CDR3 protein: CASSLGQGEKLFF; CDR3 DNA: TGTGCCAGCAGCTTAGGACAGGGTGAAAAACTGTTTTTT
D gene: -; clone size: -; J gene: TRBJ1-5; V gene: TRBV10-3; CDR3 protein: CAIGPNNQPQHF; CDR3 DNA: TGTGCCATCGGCCCGAACAATCAGCCCCAGCATTTT
D gene: -; clone size: -; J gene: TRBJ2-5; V gene: TRBV2; CDR3 protein: CASSSQGTNGETQYF; CDR3 DNA: TGTGCCAGCAGTTCCCAAGGGACAAACGGAGAGACCCAGTACTTC
D gene: -; clone size: -; J gene: TRBJ2-1; V gene: TRBV18; CDR3 protein: CASSPSTTQREQFF; CDR3 DNA: TGTGCCAGCTCACCATCTACTACGCAGCGCGAGCAGTTCTTC
D gene: TRBD1; clone size: -; J gene: TRBJ1-2; V gene: TRBV30; CDR3 protein: CAWSVVTGPVRYGYTF; CDR3 DNA: TGTGCCTGGAGTGTGGTGACAGGGCCCGTCCGCTATGGCTACACCTTC
D gene: -; clone size: -; J gene: TRBJ1-2; V gene: TRBV18; CDR3 protein: CASSPIMEYGYTF; CDR3 DNA: TGTGCCAGCTCACCAATTATGGAGTATGGCTACACCTTC
D gene: -; clone size: -; J gene: TRBJ2-2; V gene: TRBV7-9; CDR3 protein: CASSLGLQNTGELFF; CDR3 DNA: TGTGCCAGCAGCTTAGGCCTACAGAACACCGGGGAGCTGTTTTTT
D gene: TRBD1; clone size: -; J gene: TRBJ2-7; V gene: TRBV5-5; CDR3 protein: CASSLGQGAYEQYF; CDR3 DNA: TGTGCCAGCAGCCTGGGACAGGGGGCTTACGAGCAGTACTTC
D gene: -; clone size: -; J gene: TRBJ2-7; V gene: TRBV20-1; CDR3 protein: CSAGDSFEQYF; CDR3 DNA: TGCAGTGCTGGCGATTCCTTCGAGCAGTACTTC
D gene: -; clone size: -; J gene: TRBJ1-1; V gene: TRBV19; CDR3 protein: CASSPTDSLTEAFF; CDR3 DNA: TGTGCCAGTAGTCCCACCGACAGTCTCACTGAAGCTTTCTTT